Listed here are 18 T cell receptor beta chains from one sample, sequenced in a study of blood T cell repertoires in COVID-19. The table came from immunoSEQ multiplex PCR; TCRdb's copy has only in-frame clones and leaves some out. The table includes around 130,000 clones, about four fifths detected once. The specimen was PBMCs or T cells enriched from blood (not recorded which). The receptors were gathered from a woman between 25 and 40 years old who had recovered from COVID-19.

The CDR3 here is CATSEASQRGGTGELFF. CDR3 bases: TGTGCCACCAGTGAAGCAAGTCAAAGGGGCGGAACCGGGGAGCTGTTTTTT. This chain links TRBV24-1 with TRBJ2-2; maybe TRBD1 (5 bases). V was cut by 4 bases and J by 5 bases, with 19 bases left in between. There are 17 residues in the CDR3. Germline CDR1 reads KGHDR; CDR2 reads SFDVKD.

The CDR3 here is CASSAFDPGLAGDYEQYF. The CDR3 nucleotides are TGTGCCAGCAGCGCCTTCGACCCGGGACTAGCAGGGGACTACGAGCAGTACTTC. V gene TRBV9 combines with J gene TRBJ2-7, with TRBD2 identical over 9 bases. The CDR3 runs to 18 residues. Losses at the gene ends were 3 bases for V and 3 bases for J; bases not matched to a gene: 16. Germline V gene sequence: CDR1 SGDLS, CDR2 YYNGEE.

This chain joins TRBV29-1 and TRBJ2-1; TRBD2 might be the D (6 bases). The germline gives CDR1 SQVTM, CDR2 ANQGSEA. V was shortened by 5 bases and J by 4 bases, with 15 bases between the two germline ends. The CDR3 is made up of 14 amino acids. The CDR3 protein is CSVSSSGTYNEQFF. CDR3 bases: TGCAGCGTTTCTAGCTCCGGGACTTACAATGAGCAGTTCTTC.

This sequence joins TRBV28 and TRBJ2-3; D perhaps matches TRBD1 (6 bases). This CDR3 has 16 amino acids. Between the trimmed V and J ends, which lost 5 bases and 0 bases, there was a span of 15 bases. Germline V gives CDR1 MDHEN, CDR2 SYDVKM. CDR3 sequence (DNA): TGTGCCAGCAGTACCCCAGGGGTCCCTAGCACAGATACGCAGTATTTT. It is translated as CASSTPGVPSTDTQYF.

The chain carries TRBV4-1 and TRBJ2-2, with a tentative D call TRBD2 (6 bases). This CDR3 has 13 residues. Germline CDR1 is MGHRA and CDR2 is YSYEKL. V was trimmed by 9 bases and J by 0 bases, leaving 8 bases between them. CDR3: CAREGPNTGELFF. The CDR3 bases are TGCGCCAGGGAGGGACCGAACACCGGGGAGCTGTTTTTT.

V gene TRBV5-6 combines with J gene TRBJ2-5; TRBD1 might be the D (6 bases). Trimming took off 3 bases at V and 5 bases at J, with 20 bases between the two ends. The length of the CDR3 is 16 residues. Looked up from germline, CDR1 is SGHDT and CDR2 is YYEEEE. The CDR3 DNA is TGTGCCAGCAGCTCCAGAGGGGACATCGGACGGGAGACCCAGTACTTC. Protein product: CASSSRGDIGRETQYF.

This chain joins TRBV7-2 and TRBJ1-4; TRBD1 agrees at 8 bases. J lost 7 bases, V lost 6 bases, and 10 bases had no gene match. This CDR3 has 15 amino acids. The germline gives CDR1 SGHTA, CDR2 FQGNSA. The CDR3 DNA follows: TGTGCCAGCAGTCGCGCCGCAGGGGGCGGTGAAAAACTGTTTTTT. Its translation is CASSRAAGGGEKLFF.

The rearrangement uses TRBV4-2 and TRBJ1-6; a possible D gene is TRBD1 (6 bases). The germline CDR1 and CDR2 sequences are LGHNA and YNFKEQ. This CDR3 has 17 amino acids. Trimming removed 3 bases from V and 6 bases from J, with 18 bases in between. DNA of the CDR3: TGTGCCAGCAGCCACCAGGGGATAACCACCATTAATTCACCCCTCCACTTT. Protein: CASSHQGITTINSPLHF.

CDR3 amino acids: CASSLGGGTSGNTIYF. CDR3 nucleotide sequence: TGTGCCAGCAGCTTAGGTGGGGGGACCTCTGGAAACACCATATATTTT. The chain couples TRBV7-2 to TRBJ1-3; possible D gene TRBD1, 5 bases. Germline CDR1 SGHTA, CDR2 FQGNSA. V lost 1 base to trimming and J lost 0 bases, with 10 bases between them. The CDR3 length is 16 residues. The whole variable domain, remainder taken from reference TRBV7-2 and TRBJ1-3, is GAGVSQSPSNKVTEKGKDVELRCDPISGHTALYWYRQSLGQGLEFLIYFQGNSAPDKSGLPSDRFSAERTGGSVSTLTIQRTQQEDSAVYLCASSLGGGTSGNTIYFGEGSWLTVV.

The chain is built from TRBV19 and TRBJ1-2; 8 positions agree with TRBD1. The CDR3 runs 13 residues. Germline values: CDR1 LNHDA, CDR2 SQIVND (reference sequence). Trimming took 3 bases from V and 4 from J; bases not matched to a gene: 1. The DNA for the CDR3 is TGTGCCAGTAGTATCACAGGGGGCTATGGCTACACCTTC. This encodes CASSITGGYGYTF.

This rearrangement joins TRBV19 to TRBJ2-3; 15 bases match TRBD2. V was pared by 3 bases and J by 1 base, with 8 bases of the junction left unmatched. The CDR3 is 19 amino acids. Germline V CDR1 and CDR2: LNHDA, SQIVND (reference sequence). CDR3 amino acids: CASSMLGLAGGGGTDTQYF. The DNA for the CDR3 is TGTGCCAGTAGTATGCTGGGACTAGCGGGAGGAGGTGGCACAGATACGCAGTATTTT.

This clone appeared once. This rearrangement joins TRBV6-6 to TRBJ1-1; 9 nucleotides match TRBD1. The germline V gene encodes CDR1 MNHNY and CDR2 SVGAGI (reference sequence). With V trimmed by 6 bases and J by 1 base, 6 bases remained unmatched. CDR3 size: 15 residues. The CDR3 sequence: CASSRGQGTNTEAFF. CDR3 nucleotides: TGTGCCAGCAGCCGGGGACAGGGAACGAACACTGAAGCTTTCTTT.

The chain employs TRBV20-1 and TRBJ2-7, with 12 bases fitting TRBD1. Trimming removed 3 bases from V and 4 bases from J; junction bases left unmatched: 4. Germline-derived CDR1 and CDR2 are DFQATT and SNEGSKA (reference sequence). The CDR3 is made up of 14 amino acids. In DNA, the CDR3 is TGCAGTGCTAGTGGGGACAGGGGGCGATACGAGCAGTACTTC. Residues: CSASGDRGRYEQYF.

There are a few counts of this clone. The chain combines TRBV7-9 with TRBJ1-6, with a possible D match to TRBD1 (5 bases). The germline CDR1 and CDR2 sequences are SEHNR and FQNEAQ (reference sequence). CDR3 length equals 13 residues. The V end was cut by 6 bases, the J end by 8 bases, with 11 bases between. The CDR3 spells CASSPGGDSPLHF. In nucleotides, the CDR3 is TGTGCCAGCAGTCCCGGAGGGGATTCACCCCTCCACTTT.

The CDR3 loop reads CASSPTRWGAVTEAFF. The CDR3 nucleotides are TGCGCCAGCAGCCCTACCCGGTGGGGCGCGGTCACTGAAGCTTTCTTT. The rearrangement uses TRBV4-3 and TRBJ1-1; the D gene is possibly TRBD1 (5 bases). V lost 4 bases to trimming and J lost 4 bases, with 19 bases between them. Germline-derived CDR1 and CDR2 are LGHNA and YSLEER. The CDR3 length is 16 residues.

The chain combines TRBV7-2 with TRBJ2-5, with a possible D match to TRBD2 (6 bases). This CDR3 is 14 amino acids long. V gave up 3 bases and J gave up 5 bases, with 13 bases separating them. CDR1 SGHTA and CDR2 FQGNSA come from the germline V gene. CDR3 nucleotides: TGTGCCAGCAGCTTCCGGGGAGGAAGGGAGACCCAGTACTTC. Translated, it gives CASSFRGGRETQYF.

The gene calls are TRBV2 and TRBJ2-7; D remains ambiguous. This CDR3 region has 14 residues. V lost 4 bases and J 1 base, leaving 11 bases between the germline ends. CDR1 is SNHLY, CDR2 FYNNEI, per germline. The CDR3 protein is CASSVRLLSYEQYF. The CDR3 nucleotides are TGTGCCAGCAGTGTCCGACTCCTGTCCTACGAGCAGTACTTC.

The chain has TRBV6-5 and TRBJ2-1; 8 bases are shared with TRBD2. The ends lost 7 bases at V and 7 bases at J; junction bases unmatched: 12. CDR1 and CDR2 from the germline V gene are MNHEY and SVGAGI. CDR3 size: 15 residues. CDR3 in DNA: TGTGCCAGCACCACAACTAGCGGAGGGAGGAATGAGCAGTTCTTC. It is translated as CASTTTSGGRNEQFF.